This T cell receptor (beta chain) was captured in a study of T cell responses to AZD1222 COVID-19 vaccine. Overall study context: Second doses that came at about 4 or about 12 weeks were put together.

The assay was immunoSEQ multiplex PCR, and TCRdb's table has in-frame clones only and misses some. This sample yields about 120,000 clones, of which just over 85% are seen a single time; over 8.5% belongs to the top ten. Trimming removed 4 bases from V and 7 bases from J, with 23 bases in between. CDR1 and CDR2 from the germline V gene are SGHTA and FQGNSA. The CDR3 runs 16 residues. Findings of the study overall: A mostly white British donor set with more females was recruited, and clonal diversity was possibly underestimated. Just five or six AZD1222 recipients were seropositive at baseline.

As concerns this clone: Its specificity is unknown.

This receptor was obtained from an adult in good health. The V gene is TRBV7-2, the J gene TRBJ2-7, with a tentative D call TRBD2 (6 bases). Sequencing used peripheral blood, obtained on day 0 of AZD1222 vaccination. CDR3 residues: CASSSKGGTPAIEQYF. The CDR3 DNA reads TGTGCCAGCAGCTCAAAGGGCGGGACCCCGGCGATTGAGCAGTACTTC.